A single sample gave rise to the 27 T cell receptor beta chains below, sequenced in a study of T cells in Graves' hyperthyroidism and ophthalmopathy. Amplification targeted TCR beta CDR3 regions from RNA transcripts. A first-round RT-PCR of the TCR CDR3 used the HTBI primer set. From the multiplex PCR reads, TCRdb called clonotypes with MiXCR, one entry per CDR3 protein. The sample has around 660,000 distinct CDR3 sequences; 45% are singletons. The specimen was peripheral blood or thyroid tissue (not recorded which). The receptors stem from an adult man with Graves' disease, either hyperthyroidism or ophthalmopathy (not recorded which).

The chain employs TRBV4-2 and TRBJ2-7; 8 nucleotides align to TRBD1. The CDR3 spans 15 residues. V lost 6 bases, J lost 5 bases, and 12 bases stayed unmatched. CDR1 and CDR2 from the germline V gene are LGHNA and YNFKEQ. The DNA of the CDR3 is TGTGCCAGCAGTCCCTACCAGGGGGCGGTCCACGAGCAGTACTTC. Protein: CASSPYQGAVHEQYF.

This clonotype was counted only a few times. The chain is built from TRBV29-1 and TRBJ2-7; 13 nucleotides line up with TRBD2. The CDR3 consists of 16 residues. V shed 7 bases and J 0 bases; nucleotides not matched to a gene: 9. From germline, CDR1 is SQVTM and CDR2 ANQGSEA. CDR3 sequence (DNA): TGCAGCGCAGCCGGGACTAGCGGGGTTAGCTCCTACGAGCAGTACTTC. Its protein is CSAAGTSGVSSYEQYF.

This clonotype appeared a few times. The J gene is TRBJ1-1, the V gene TRBV29-1; D is unclear. Germline CDR1 and CDR2: SQVTM and ANQGSEA. There are 11 residues in the CDR3. The CDR3 DNA reads as TGCAGTTCCAAACCGGACGTTGAAGCTTTCTTT. It specifies CSSKPDVEAFF.

In this sample, this clonotype turned up once. The chain has TRBV7-3 and TRBJ2-5; TRBD1 aligns across 9 bases. V trimming: 5 bases; J trimming: 4 bases; junction bases outside the gene matches: 14. The CDR3 has 17 amino acids. CDR1 and CDR2 from the germline V gene are SGHTA and FQGTGA. Here the CDR3 reads CASSPPRDRANRETQYF. The CDR3 coding sequence is TGTGCCAGCAGCCCGCCCCGGGACAGGGCCAACCGAGAGACCCAGTACTTC.

This chain links TRBV24-1 with TRBJ1-2; no firm D call. CDR3 size: 13 residues. CDR1 is KGHDR, CDR2 SFDVKD, per germline. V was shortened by 3 bases and J by 4 bases, with 8 bases between the two germline ends. CDR3 loop: CATSDTQSYGYTF. The CDR3 bases are TGTGCCACCAGTGATACACAGAGCTATGGCTACACCTTC.

This clonotype was seen ten or more times. The chain employs TRBV7-9 and TRBJ1-1, with D hard to call. The V end lost 7 bases, the J end lost 5 bases, and 17 bases lay between the germline ends. The CDR3 is made up of 14 amino acids. Germline V gene sequence: CDR1 SEHNR, CDR2 FQNEAQ (reference sequence). CDR3 DNA: TGTGCCAGCACCCTGAGGGCGGCGGGGACTGAAGCTTTCTTT. This sequence encodes CASTLRAAGTEAFF.

This clonotype was detected many times. The chain links TRBV6-5 to TRBJ1-6; D ambiguous. Trimming removed 2 bases at V and 10 bases at J, with 9 bases between. The CDR3 is made up of 13 amino acids. CDR1 is MNHEY and CDR2 is SVGAGI in the germline V gene. CDR3 loop: CASSYGSTSPLHF. The CDR3 DNA reads TGTGCCAGCAGTTACGGTTCGACGTCACCCCTCCACTTT.

This clonotype was seen at least ten times. V is TRBV2 and J is TRBJ1-5, with a weak D call TRBD1 (6 bases). V was pared by 4 bases and J by 3 bases, with 10 bases between. Looked up from germline, CDR1 is SNHLY and CDR2 is FYNNEI. This CDR3 region has 14 residues. The CDR3, as DNA: TGTGCCAGCAGTGGGTCGGGGGCCAATCAGCCCCAGCATTTT. This gives the protein CASSGSGANQPQHF.

Only a few counts were recorded for this clonotype. The V and J genes are TRBV20-1 and TRBJ2-7; TRBD2 aligns across 11 bases. V was clipped by 0 bases and J by 9 bases; unmatched bases: 16. The germline V gene encodes CDR1 DFQATT and CDR2 SNEGSKA (reference sequence). CDR3 length equals 17 residues. The CDR3: CSARDAQTTSGAGSQYF. CDR3 coding DNA: TGCAGTGCTAGAGATGCCCAGACGACTAGCGGGGCTGGTTCGCAGTACTTC.

Remarks on this clonotype: The junction shows a germline mismatch at one end, possibly a read error. V usage is TRBV20-1 and J usage is TRBJ1-2; D remains unclear. The CDR3 totals 8 residues. CDR1 is DFQATT, CDR2 SNEGSKA, per germline (reference sequence). The CDR3 here is CGARGGLF. CDR3 DNA: TGCGGTGCTAGAGGTGGCCTCTTC.

This clonotype was detected only a few times. V gene TRBV9 combines with J gene TRBJ2-7; TRBD1 aligns across 10 bases. V shed 3 bases and J 5 bases; nucleotides not matched to a gene: 11. The CDR3 spans 16 residues. Germline V CDR1 and CDR2: SGDLS, YYNGEE. The CDR3 DNA is TGTGCCAGCAGCGGGGCTCCCGGGACAGGGGAGGACGAGCAGTACTTC. It is translated as CASSGAPGTGEDEQYF.

The V call is TRBV7-6, the J call TRBJ2-7; D unclear. CDR1 and CDR2 (germline): SGHVS, FNYEAQ. The CDR3 has 14 residues. Deletions cut 5 bases from V and 0 bases from J, with 11 bases between. The CDR3 spells CASSARKSSYEQYF. The DNA for the CDR3 is TGTGCCAGCAGCGCCCGGAAGAGCTCCTACGAGCAGTACTTC. The whole variable domain, filled in from reference TRBV7-6 and TRBJ2-7, reads GAGVSQSPRYKVTKRGQDVALRCDPISGHVSLYWYRQALGQGPEFLTYFNYEAQQDKSGLPNDRFSAERPEGSISTLTIQRTEQRDSAMYRCASSARKSSYEQYFGPGTRLTVT.

This clonotype was counted once. The rearrangement joins TRBV24-1 to TRBJ1-5, with D possibly TRBD1 on 5 matching bases. V was trimmed by 5 bases and J by 15 bases, leaving 19 bases between them. The CDR3 runs 13 residues. CDR1 and CDR2 (germline): KGHDR, SFDVKD. CDR3: CATSAGGAPLLHF. Here the CDR3 DNA reads TGTGCCACCAGTGCGGGAGGGGCCCCCCTCCTGCATTTT.

Note on this clonotype: The conserved closing phenylalanine or tryptophan is absent in this CDR3, likely reflecting a read error. The DNA is left out, because the CDR3 cannot be placed on it with certainty; the CDR3 is given as TCRdb lists it. The V and J genes are TRBV5-1 and TRBJ1-3. Germline loops: CDR1 SGHRS, CDR2 YFSETQ. The CDR3 is 16 residues long, counting both termini. CDR3: CASSFGLISSGNTTYS.

This clonotype appeared many times. V is TRBV7-9 and J is TRBJ1-2; a weak D match, TRBD1 (6 bases). Trimming cost V 7 bases and J 2 bases, with 17 bases left between them. This CDR3 is 15 amino acids long. Germline V gene sequence: CDR1 SEHNR, CDR2 FQNEAQ (reference sequence). The CDR3 loop reads CASIQTRGSNYGYTF. For the CDR3, the DNA is TGTGCCAGCATCCAAACCAGGGGATCAAACTATGGCTACACCTTC.

This clonotype has a count of ten or more. The rearrangement uses TRBV2 and TRBJ2-6; 9 bases map to TRBD1. The CDR3 spans 17 residues. Germline-derived CDR1 and CDR2 are SNHLY and FYNNEI. The V gene end was trimmed by 4 bases and the J gene end by 4 bases; junction bases not matched to a gene: 8. CDR3 nucleotide sequence: TGTGCCAGCAGTGTTCGAACAGGGGGCGAAGGGGCCAACGTCCTGACTTTC. Translating it yields CASSVRTGGEGANVLTF.

The V call is TRBV20-1, the J call TRBJ1-1; 9 bases align to TRBD1. This CDR3 contains 14 residues. With 0 bases clipped from V and 5 bases from J, the junction kept 4 bases outside the gene matches. The V gene's germline CDR1 is DFQATT and CDR2 SNEGSKA (reference sequence). CDR3 amino acids: CSAREEQGATEAFF. The CDR3 DNA sequence: TGCAGTGCTAGAGAGGAACAGGGGGCGACTGAAGCTTTCTTT.

The chain recombines TRBV11-1 with TRBJ1-5; D possibly corresponds to TRBD1 (5 bases). V gave up 5 bases and J gave up 8 bases, with 25 bases separating them. The germline gives CDR1 SGHAT, CDR2 FQDESV (reference sequence). The CDR3 is 17 amino acids. The CDR3 protein is CASSQDSTAGVPKPQHF. The CDR3 nucleotides read TGTGCCAGCAGCCAAGACTCGACAGCAGGTGTCCCGAAGCCCCAGCATTTT.

The genes are TRBV6-5 and TRBJ1-2; D gene uncertain. Germline V gives CDR1 MNHEY, CDR2 SVGAGI. The CDR3 sequence is 15 residues long. Trimming removed 0 bases at V and 5 bases at J, with 13 bases between. The CDR3 is CASSYSAGGGYGYTF. In DNA, the CDR3 is TGTGCCAGCAGTTACTCCGCAGGAGGAGGATATGGCTACACCTTC.

Ten or more counts support this clonotype. The chain employs TRBV5-1 and TRBJ2-7, with no clear D. The V and J ends lost 4 bases and 7 bases respectively, with 18 bases between them. The CDR3 contains 14 residues. The V gene's germline CDR1 is SGHRS and CDR2 YFSETQ. CDR3 sequence reads: CASSQDVTRGEQYF. CDR3 DNA: TGCGCCAGCAGCCAGGACGTGACAAGAGGTGAGCAGTACTTC.

The sample holds a few counts of this clonotype. The chain employs TRBV12-3 or TRBV12-4 and TRBJ1-3; 9 nucleotides match TRBD1. The CDR3 is made up of 14 amino acids. V lost 6 bases to trimming and J lost 4 bases; unmatched junction nucleotides: 4. The chain's CDR3 is CASRTGGEGNTIYF. The CDR3 nucleotides read TGTGCCAGCAGAACAGGGGGCGAAGGAAACACCATATATTTT.

This chain links TRBV2 with TRBJ2-7; tentative D call: TRBD1 (6 bases). The CDR3 runs 14 residues. Germline CDR1 is SNHLY and CDR2 is FYNNEI. The V end was cut by 6 bases, the J end by 5 bases, with 17 bases between. The CDR3 is CASRRGGGIDEQYF. The CDR3, as DNA: TGTGCCAGCAGGCGTGGTGGGGGCATCGACGAGCAGTACTTC.

The V and J genes are TRBV10-3 and TRBJ2-7; 7 bases are shared with TRBD1. Germline V gene data show CDR1 as ENHRY and CDR2 as SYGVKD. The CDR3 totals 12 residues. Germline trimming cut 7 bases from V and 6 bases from J; bases unmatched to any gene: 6. In DNA form, the CDR3 reads TGTGCCATCACACGACAGGGTTCCGAGCAGTACTTC. It codes for CAITRQGSEQYF.

The rearrangement joins TRBV2 to TRBJ1-4; 7 nucleotides line up with TRBD1. Germline V gene sequence: CDR1 SNHLY, CDR2 FYNNEI. The CDR3 loop spans 15 amino acids. V dropped 5 bases and J dropped 17; count of bases not matched to a gene: 20. Here the CDR3 DNA reads TGTGCCAGCAGTTCTTCCCCAGGGGGGGGACGGACCCCATTTTTT. Its translation is CASSSSPGGGRTPFF.

The chain joins TRBV29-1 to TRBJ1-6; D call uncertain. Trimming left V 6 bases short and J 9 bases short, with 12 bases between. The CDR3 sequence is 12 residues long. Germline V gives CDR1 SQVTM, CDR2 ANQGSEA. This CDR3 is CSVAGLPSPLHF. Here the CDR3 DNA reads TGCAGCGTGGCCGGGCTCCCTTCACCCCTCCACTTT.

This sequence joins TRBV24-1 and TRBJ1-2; tentative D call: TRBD1 (6 bases). With 11 bases removed from V and 3 bases from J, the gap between germline ends came to 21 bases. The V gene's germline CDR1 is KGHDR and CDR2 SFDVKD. The CDR3 spans 15 residues. CDR3 amino acids: CASSPPGQAHYGYTF. The CDR3 DNA follows: TGTGCCAGCTCACCCCCGGGACAAGCTCACTATGGCTACACCTTC.

With respect to this clonotype: A junction end diverges from the germline sequence, so it may reflect a read error. The rearrangement uses TRBV7-9 and TRBJ2-7; 8 bases match TRBD1. The CDR3 spans 16 residues. CDR1 and CDR2 from the germline V gene are SEHNR and FQNEAQ (reference sequence). This CDR3 is CASSTSSGQVSYERYF. In nucleotides, the CDR3 is TGTGCCAGCAGCACCAGCTCGGGACAGGTGTCCTACGAGCGGTACTTC.